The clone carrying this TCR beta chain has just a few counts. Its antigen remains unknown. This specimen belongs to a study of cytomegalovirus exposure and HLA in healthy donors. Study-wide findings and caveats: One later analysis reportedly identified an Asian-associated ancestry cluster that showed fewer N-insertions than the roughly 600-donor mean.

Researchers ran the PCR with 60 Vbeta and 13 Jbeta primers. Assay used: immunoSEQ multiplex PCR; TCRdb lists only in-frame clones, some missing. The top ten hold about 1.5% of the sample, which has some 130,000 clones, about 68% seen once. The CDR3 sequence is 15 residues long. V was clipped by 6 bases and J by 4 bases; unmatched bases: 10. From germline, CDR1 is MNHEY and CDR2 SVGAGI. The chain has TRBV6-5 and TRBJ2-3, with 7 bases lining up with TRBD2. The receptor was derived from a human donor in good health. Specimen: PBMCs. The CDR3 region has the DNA TGTGCCAGCAGATCTCGTGGGACTACCGCAGATACGCAGTATTTT. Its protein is CASRSRGTTADTQYF.